The rows below give T cell receptor beta chains drawn from one sample of a study of blood T cell repertoires in COVID-19. Only in-frame clones appear in the TCRdb table, and some are missing; sequencing was by immunoSEQ multiplex PCR. The sample contains a few hundred thousand clones, nearly 90% of which appear only once. Source material: PBMCs or T cells enriched from blood (not recorded which). These receptors were collected from a woman in her 30s who had recovered from COVID-19. Each CDR3 is given with its conserved first and last residue. Fields, in order: CDR3 DNA, CDR3 protein, D gene, V gene, J gene, clone size. The D gene is left open where the match is weak. Clone size is not always given. Where it is, it says once, few, many or a class for expanded clones.

TGCGCCAGCAGCCCCCTCCGGGACACAAGGAGCCATGGCTACACCTTC	CASSPLRDTRSHGYTF	-	TRBV5-1	TRBJ1-2	once
TGTGCCAGCAGTCTAAACGTCGGGGGCAATCAGCCCCAGCATTTT	CASSLNVGGNQPQHF	-	TRBV6-1	TRBJ1-5	-
TGTGCCAGTATGCCGGGCCTGGGACTCATTGAAAAACTGTTTTTT	CASMPGLGLIEKLFF	-	TRBV19	TRBJ1-4	once
TGTGCCAGCAGCTTCGACAGAGACTCTGGAAACACCATATATTTT	CASSFDRDSGNTIYF	-	TRBV7-9	TRBJ1-3	once
TGTGCCAGTAGGGTCCCGGGAGAGACCCAGTACTTC	CASRVPGETQYF	-	TRBV19	TRBJ2-5	-
TGTGCCAGCTCACCACCCTTGAGGAGCTCTGAAGCTTTCTTT	CASSPPLRSSEAFF	-	TRBV18	TRBJ1-1	-
TGTGCCAGCACCGACCTAGACACCGGGGAGCTGTTTTTT	CASTDLDTGELFF	-	TRBV6-5	TRBJ2-2	-
TGTGCCAGCAGCTTAAAGGGTGGGGCTTTGAACACTGAAGCTTTCTTT	CASSLKGGALNTEAFF	-	TRBV7-3	TRBJ1-1	-
TGTGCCAGCATTAACCAGGGGCCACGAGGGGGCTACACCTTC	CASINQGPRGGYTF	-	TRBV28	TRBJ1-2	-
TGTGCCAGCAGCTCGACGGGCGGGGGTGGCTACACCTTC	CASSSTGGGGYTF	-	TRBV5-4	TRBJ1-2	-
TGCGCCAGCAGCCAACCGGGACAGGGGGCGCCTGGCTATGGCTACACCTTC	CASSQPGQGAPGYGYTF	TRBD1	TRBV4-1	TRBJ1-2	-
TGTGCCAGCAGCTTAGCGGGACAGGGGGGTCGGTATTCGAGGGAGACCCAGTACTTC	CASSLAGQGGRYSRETQYF	TRBD1	TRBV7-9	TRBJ2-5	-
TGTGCCAGCAAATTCAGGTTAGGCTCTGGGGCCAACGTCCTGACTTTC	CASKFRLGSGANVLTF	-	TRBV2	TRBJ2-6	-
TGTGCCAGCAGCTTGGCGACAGGGGGCTCCTATAATTCACCCCTCCACTTT	CASSLATGGSYNSPLHF	TRBD1	TRBV5-5	TRBJ1-6	-